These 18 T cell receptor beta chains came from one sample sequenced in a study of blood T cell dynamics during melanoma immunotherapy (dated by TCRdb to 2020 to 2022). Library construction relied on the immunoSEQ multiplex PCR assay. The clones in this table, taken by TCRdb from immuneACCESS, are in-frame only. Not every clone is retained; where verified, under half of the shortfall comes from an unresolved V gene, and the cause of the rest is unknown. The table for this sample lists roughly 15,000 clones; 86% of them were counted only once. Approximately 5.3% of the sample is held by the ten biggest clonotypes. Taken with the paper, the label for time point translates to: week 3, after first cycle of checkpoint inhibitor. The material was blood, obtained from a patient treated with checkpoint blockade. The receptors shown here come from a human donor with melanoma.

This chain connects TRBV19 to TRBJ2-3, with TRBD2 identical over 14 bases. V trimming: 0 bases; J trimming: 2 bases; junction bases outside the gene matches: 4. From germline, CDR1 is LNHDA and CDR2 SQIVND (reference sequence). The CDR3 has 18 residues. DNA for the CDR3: TGTGCCAGTAGTATAGATCCGGGACTAGCGGGAGACACAGATACGCAGTATTTT. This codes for CASSIDPGLAGDTDTQYF.

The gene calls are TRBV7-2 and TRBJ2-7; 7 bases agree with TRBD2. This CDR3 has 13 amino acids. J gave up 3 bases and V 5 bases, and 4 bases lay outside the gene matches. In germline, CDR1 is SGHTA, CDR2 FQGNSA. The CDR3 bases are TGTGCCAGCAGCCCCCCTAGCGGCTACGAGCAGTACTTC. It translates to CASSPPSGYEQYF.

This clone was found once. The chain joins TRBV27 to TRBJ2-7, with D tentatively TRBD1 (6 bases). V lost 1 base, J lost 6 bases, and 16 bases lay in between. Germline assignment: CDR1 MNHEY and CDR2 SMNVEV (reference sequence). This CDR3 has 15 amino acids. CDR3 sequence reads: CASSLLGQGQGEQYF. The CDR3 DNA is TGTGCCAGCAGTTTATTAGGGCAGGGGCAGGGCGAGCAGTACTTC.

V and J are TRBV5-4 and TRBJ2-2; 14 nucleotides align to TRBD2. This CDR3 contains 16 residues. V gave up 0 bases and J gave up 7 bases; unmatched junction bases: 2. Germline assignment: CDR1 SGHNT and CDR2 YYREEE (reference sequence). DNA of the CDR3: TGTGCCAGCAGCTTGGGCGGACTAGCGGGAGGCGGGGAGCTGTTTTTT. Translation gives CASSLGGLAGGGELFF.

The CDR3 bases are TGTGCCAGCAGCTTAATTGGGGGGTATGGCTACACCTTC. Residues: CASSLIGGYGYTF. The chain is built from TRBV7-3 and TRBJ1-2; possible D gene TRBD1, 5 bases. The CDR3 has 13 amino acids. V was trimmed by 1 base and J by 5 bases, leaving 8 bases between them. Germline V gene sequence: CDR1 SGHTA, CDR2 FQGTGA.

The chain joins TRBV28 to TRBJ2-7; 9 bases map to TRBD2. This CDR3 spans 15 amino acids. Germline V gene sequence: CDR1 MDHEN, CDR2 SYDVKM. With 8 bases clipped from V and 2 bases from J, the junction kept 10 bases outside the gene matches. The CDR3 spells CASGSQPSGAYEQYF. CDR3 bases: TGTGCCAGCGGGTCCCAGCCTAGCGGGGCCTACGAGCAGTACTTC.

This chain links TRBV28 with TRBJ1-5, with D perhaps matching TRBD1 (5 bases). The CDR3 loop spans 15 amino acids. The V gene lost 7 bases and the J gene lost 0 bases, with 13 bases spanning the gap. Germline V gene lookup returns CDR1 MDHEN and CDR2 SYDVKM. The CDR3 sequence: CASKDRGYSNQPQHF. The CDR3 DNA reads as TGTGCCAGCAAAGATAGGGGTTATAGCAATCAGCCCCAGCATTTT.

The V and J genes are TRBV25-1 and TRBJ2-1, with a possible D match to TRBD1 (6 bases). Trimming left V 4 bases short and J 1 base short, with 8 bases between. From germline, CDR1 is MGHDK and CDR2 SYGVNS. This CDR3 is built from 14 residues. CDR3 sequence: CASSGDTSYNEQFF. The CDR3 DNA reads TGTGCCAGCAGTGGGGACACATCCTACAATGAGCAGTTCTTC. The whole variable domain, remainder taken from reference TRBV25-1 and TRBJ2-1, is EADIYQTPRYLVIGTGKKITLECSQTMGHDKMYWYQQDPGMELHLIHYSYGVNSTEKGDLSSESTVSRIRTEHFPLTLESARPSHTSQYLCASSGDTSYNEQFFGPGTRLTVL.

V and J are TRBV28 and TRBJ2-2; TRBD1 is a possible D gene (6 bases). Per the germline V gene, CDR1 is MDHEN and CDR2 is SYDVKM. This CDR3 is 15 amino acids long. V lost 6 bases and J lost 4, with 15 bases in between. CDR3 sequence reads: CASSKPMDSTGELFF. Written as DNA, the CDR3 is TGTGCCAGCAGCAAACCAATGGACAGCACCGGGGAGCTGTTTTTT.

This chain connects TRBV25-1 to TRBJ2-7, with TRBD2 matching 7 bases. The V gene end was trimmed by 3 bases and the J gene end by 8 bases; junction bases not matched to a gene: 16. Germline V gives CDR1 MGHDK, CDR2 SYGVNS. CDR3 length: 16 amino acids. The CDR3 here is CASSEVYAGVVMKQYF. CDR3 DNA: TGTGCCAGCAGTGAGGTCTATGCGGGAGTGGTTATGAAGCAGTACTTC.

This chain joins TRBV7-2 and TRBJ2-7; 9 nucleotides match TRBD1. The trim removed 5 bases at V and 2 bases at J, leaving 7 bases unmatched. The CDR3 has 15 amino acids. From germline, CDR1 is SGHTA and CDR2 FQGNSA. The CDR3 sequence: CASSPGTGRAYEQYF. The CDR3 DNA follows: TGTGCCAGCAGCCCAGGGACAGGGCGGGCCTACGAGCAGTACTTC.

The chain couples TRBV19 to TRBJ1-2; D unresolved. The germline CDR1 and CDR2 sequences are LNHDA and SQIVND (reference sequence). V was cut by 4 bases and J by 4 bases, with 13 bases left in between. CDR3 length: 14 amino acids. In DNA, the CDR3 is TGTGCCAGTAGTAACATCGGGATCCCCTATGGCTACACCTTC. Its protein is CASSNIGIPYGYTF.

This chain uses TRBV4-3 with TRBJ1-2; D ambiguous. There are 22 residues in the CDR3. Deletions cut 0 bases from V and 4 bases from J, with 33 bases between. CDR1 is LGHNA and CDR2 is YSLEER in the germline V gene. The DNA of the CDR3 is TGCGCCAGCAGCCAAGAGGCGGAGGCGCGTCCAGAGGAATGGGGTTGCGGCTATGGCTACACCTTC. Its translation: CASSQEAEARPEEWGCGYGYTF.

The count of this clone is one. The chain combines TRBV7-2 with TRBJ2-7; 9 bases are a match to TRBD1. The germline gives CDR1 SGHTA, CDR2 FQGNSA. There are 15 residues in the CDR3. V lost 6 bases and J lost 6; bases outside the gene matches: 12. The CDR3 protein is CASSLAGTGFSEQYF. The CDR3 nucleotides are TGTGCCAGCAGTTTGGCCGGGACAGGGTTTTCCGAGCAGTACTTC.

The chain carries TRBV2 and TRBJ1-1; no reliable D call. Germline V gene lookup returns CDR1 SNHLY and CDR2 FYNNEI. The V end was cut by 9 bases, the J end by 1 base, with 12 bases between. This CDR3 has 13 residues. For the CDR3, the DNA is TGTGCCAGTAGTTCACCGGGGAACACTGAAGCTTTCTTT. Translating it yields CASSSPGNTEAFF. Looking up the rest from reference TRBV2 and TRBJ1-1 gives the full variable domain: EPEVTQTPSHQVTQMGQEVILRCVPISNHLYFYWYRQILGQKVEFLVSFYNNEISEKSEIFDDQFSVERPDGSNFTLKIRSTKLEDSAMYFCASSSPGNTEAFFGQGTRLTVV.

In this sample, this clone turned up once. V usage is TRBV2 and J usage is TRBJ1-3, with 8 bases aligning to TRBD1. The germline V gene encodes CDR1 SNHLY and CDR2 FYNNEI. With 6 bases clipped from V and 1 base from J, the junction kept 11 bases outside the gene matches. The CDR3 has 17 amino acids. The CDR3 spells CASRGGQGSKSGNTIYF. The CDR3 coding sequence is TGTGCCAGCAGGGGCGGACAGGGAAGTAAATCTGGAAACACCATATATTTT.

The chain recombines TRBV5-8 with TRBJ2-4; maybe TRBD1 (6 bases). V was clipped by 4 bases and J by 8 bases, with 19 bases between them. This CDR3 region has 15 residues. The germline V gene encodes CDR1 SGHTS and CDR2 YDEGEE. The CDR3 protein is CASSPGQTGIDIQYF. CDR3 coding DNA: TGTGCCAGCAGCCCGGGACAAACAGGGATAGACATTCAGTACTTC.

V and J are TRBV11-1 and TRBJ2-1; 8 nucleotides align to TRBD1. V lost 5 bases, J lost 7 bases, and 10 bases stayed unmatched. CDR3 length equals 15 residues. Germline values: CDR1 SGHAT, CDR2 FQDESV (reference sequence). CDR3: CASSHRDRNRNEQFF. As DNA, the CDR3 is TGTGCCAGCAGCCACAGGGACAGGAACCGGAATGAGCAGTTCTTC.